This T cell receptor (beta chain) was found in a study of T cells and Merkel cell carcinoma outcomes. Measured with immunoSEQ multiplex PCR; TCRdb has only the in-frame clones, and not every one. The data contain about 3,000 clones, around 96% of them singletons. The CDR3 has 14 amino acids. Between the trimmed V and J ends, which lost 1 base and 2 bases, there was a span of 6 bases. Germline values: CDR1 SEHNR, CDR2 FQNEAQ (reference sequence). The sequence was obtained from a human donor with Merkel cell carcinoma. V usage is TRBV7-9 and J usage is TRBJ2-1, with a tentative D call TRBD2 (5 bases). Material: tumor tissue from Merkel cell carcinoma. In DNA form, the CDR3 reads TGTGCCAGCAGCTTAGACGGGGCCTACAATGAGCAGTTCTTC. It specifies CASSLDGAYNEQFF.